These 28 T cell receptor beta chains share one sample of origin, sequenced in a study of human T cells and chemical hapten exposure. TCRdb re-analysed the RACE reads in MiXCR, keeping a single row per CDR3 protein. Of roughly 250,000 distinct CDR3 sequences listed, roughly 8.9% are singletons. Sample time point: pre-sensitization, week 0. Treatment in this sample: therapeutic diphenylcyclopropenone sensitization with weekly scalp DPC. The specimen comprised whole blood, sampled in connection with sensitization to the hapten diphenylcyclopropenone (DPC). These receptors all stem from a woman aged 40 to 50 with alopecia areata. Some clones in this sample may be carry-over from other donors' samples.

This clonotype was seen more than once but under ten times. The CDR3 region is CASKLAGGSPGELFF. Written as DNA, the CDR3 is TGTGCCAGCAAGCTAGCGGGAGGGTCGCCGGGGGAGCTGTTTTTT. The rearrangement uses TRBV6-2 or TRBV6-3 and TRBJ2-2; 12 bases are shared with TRBD2. Per germline, CDR1 MNHEY and CDR2 SVGEGT. The CDR3 spans 15 residues. J was trimmed by 8 bases and V by 7 bases; bases with no gene match: 8.

This clonotype was seen a few times. V is TRBV12-3 or TRBV12-4 and J is TRBJ2-1; D might be TRBD2 (6 bases). The length of the CDR3 is 16 residues. The V end was cut by 1 base, the J end by 4 bases, with 14 bases between. The CDR3 sequence is CASSLDGGTLYNEQFF. In DNA, the CDR3 is TGTGCCAGCAGTTTAGATGGCGGGACGTTATACAATGAGCAGTTCTTC.

Concerning this clonotype itself: The junction does not match germline at one end; this may be a read error. The rearrangement joins TRBV6-2 or TRBV6-3 to TRBJ2-3; D remains unclear. Germline loops: CDR1 MNHEY, CDR2 SVGEGT. The CDR3 totals 14 residues. The CDR3 loop is CVSSHRRSTDTQYF. CDR3 sequence (DNA): TGTGTCAGCAGTCACCGGAGAAGCACAGATACGCAGTATTTT.

This clonotype came up many times. A read error may account for a junction end that differs from germline. V gene TRBV12-3 or TRBV12-4 combines with J gene TRBJ2-1; TRBD1 aligns across 8 bases. This CDR3 comprises 12 residues. The DNA for the CDR3 is TGTGCCAGCAGCCACACGACAGGGGCGGTATATTTC. Residues: CASSHTTGAVYF.

Remarks on this clonotype: Possible read error: a much larger clone is one base away. The chain links TRBV20-1 to TRBJ2-7; D is undetermined. This CDR3 has 12 amino acids. Germline values: CDR1 DFQATT, CDR2 SNEGSKA (reference sequence). Trimming shortened V by 6 bases and J by 5 bases, and 14 bases separated the two germline ends. CDR3 amino acids: CSAARNLDEQYF. CDR3 coding DNA: TGCAGTGCGGCAAGGAATCTGGACGAGCAGTACTTC.

The rearrangement links TRBV6-5 to TRBJ1-5, with TRBD1 identical over 7 bases. Germline CDR1 MNHEY, CDR2 SVGAGI. The CDR3 length is 13 residues. Trimming cost V 6 bases and J 4 bases; bases outside gene matches: 3. The CDR3, as DNA: TGTGCCAGCAGACTCAGGGGGAATCAGCCCCAGCATTTT. It specifies CASRLRGNQPQHF.

A few counts support this clonotype. This chain connects TRBV7-2 to TRBJ1-6, with D possibly matching TRBD1 (5 bases). The length of the CDR3 is 14 residues. Germline lookup yields CDR1 SGHTA and CDR2 FQGNSA. The V gene lost 3 bases and the J gene lost 8 bases, with 11 bases spanning the gap. The CDR3 nucleotides read TGTGCCAGCAGCTTGGACACTGGCTATTCACCCCTCCACTTT. Its translation is CASSLDTGYSPLHF.

At least ten counts were recorded for this clonotype. J is TRBJ2-2 and V is TRBV12-3 or TRBV12-4; D unclear. The CDR3 is made up of 14 amino acids. V dropped 3 bases and J dropped 2 bases, with 7 bases sitting between them. CDR3 region: CASSLLLNTGELFF. The CDR3 nucleotides are TGTGCCAGCAGTTTGCTCCTTAACACCGGGGAGCTGTTTTTT.

The chain combines TRBV6-5 with TRBJ2-5, with a weak D call TRBD2 (5 bases). The CDR3 has 16 residues. Germline V CDR1 and CDR2: MNHEY, SVGAGI. Trimming took off 0 bases at V and 6 bases at J, with 17 bases between the two ends. The CDR3 is CASSYSSLGSKQTQYF. CDR3 DNA sequence: TGTGCCAGCAGTTACTCGTCTCTTGGGAGTAAACAGACCCAGTACTTC.

This clonotype was counted between two and nine times. The rearrangement links TRBV6-5 to TRBJ1-1; D is possibly TRBD1 (5 bases). Germline CDR1 reads MNHEY; CDR2 reads SVGAGI. This CDR3 is 14 amino acids long. V gave up 5 bases and J gave up 0 bases, with 10 bases separating them. The chain's CDR3 is CASSVTALNTEAFF. Written as DNA, the CDR3 is TGTGCCAGCAGTGTGACAGCACTGAACACTGAAGCTTTCTTT.

V gene TRBV25-1 combines with J gene TRBJ2-7; 9 nucleotides align to TRBD1. CDR1 and CDR2 (germline): MGHDK, SYGVNS. With V trimmed by 1 base and J by 0 bases, 4 bases remained unmatched. This CDR3 is 16 amino acids long. CDR3 amino acids: CASSESGTGPSYEQYF. CDR3 nucleotide sequence: TGTGCCAGCAGTGAATCGGGGACAGGGCCCTCCTACGAGCAGTACTTC.

This clonotype was detected ten times or more. The CDR3 is CASSGLGGVTQYF. The DNA of the CDR3 is TGTGCCAGCAGCGGACTGGGCGGGGTAACCCAGTACTTC. The chain uses TRBV28 and TRBJ2-5; weak D call: TRBD2 (6 bases). The CDR3 has 13 residues. Germline lookup yields CDR1 MDHEN and CDR2 SYDVKM. The germline V and J ends were trimmed by 6 bases and 8 bases, with 16 bases remaining between them. The complete variable domain, with remaining parts taken from reference TRBV28 and TRBJ2-5, reads DVKVTQSSRYLVKRTGEKVFLECVQDMDHENMFWYRQDPGLGLRLIYFSYDVKMKEKGDIPEGYSVSREKKERFSLILESASTNQTSMYLCASSGLGGVTQYFGPGTRLLVL.

This clonotype was picked up a small number of times. The V and J genes are TRBV3-1 and TRBJ2-3; 7 positions agree with TRBD2. V gave up 0 bases and J gave up 5 bases; unmatched junction bases: 8. The CDR3 length is 16 residues. CDR1 and CDR2 from the germline V gene are LGHDT and YNNKEL (reference sequence). The DNA of the CDR3 is TGTGCCAGCAGCCAAGATCGTGGGAGGGGACTAGATACGCAGTATTTT. Protein sequence: CASSQDRGRGLDTQYF.

V usage is TRBV28 and J usage is TRBJ1-1; 8 bases map to TRBD1. Trimming took 6 bases from V and 4 from J; bases not matched to a gene: 7. This CDR3 spans 14 amino acids. Germline V lookup: CDR1 MDHEN, CDR2 SYDVKM. The CDR3 spells CASRSAGGFTEAFF. For the CDR3, the DNA is TGTGCCAGCAGGTCCGCAGGGGGCTTCACTGAAGCTTTCTTT.

This clonotype was seen more than once but under ten times. The V gene is TRBV7-9, the J gene TRBJ2-5, with TRBD2 matching 9 bases. The CDR3 sequence is 14 residues long. Trimming removed 6 bases from V and 4 bases from J; junction bases left unmatched: 6. Germline V gives CDR1 SEHNR, CDR2 FQNEAQ (reference sequence). DNA of the CDR3: TGTGCCAGCAGAAAGACTAGCGGCCCAGAGACCCAGTACTTC. Its protein product is CASRKTSGPETQYF. The full variable domain, completed using reference TRBV7-9 and TRBJ2-5, is DTGVSQNPRHKITKRGQNVTFRCDPISEHNRLYWYRQTLGQGPEFLTYFQNEAQLEKSRLLSDRFSAERPKGSFSTLEIQRTEQGDSAMYLCASRKTSGPETQYFGPGTRLLVL.

This chain connects TRBV20-1 to TRBJ2-1; 10 bases line up with TRBD1. This CDR3 has 14 residues. The germline CDR1 and CDR2 sequences are DFQATT and SNEGSKA (reference sequence). V lost 6 bases to trimming and J lost 2 bases; unmatched junction nucleotides: 4. CDR3 residues: CSASGTGAYNEQFF. CDR3 in DNA: TGCAGTGCGTCCGGGACAGGGGCCTACAATGAGCAGTTCTTC.

V and J are TRBV27 and TRBJ2-1; D is perhaps TRBD1 (6 bases). The ends were cut back, 8 bases at V and 12 bases at J, with 14 bases in the middle. The CDR3 covers 11 residues. Germline V gene data show CDR1 as MNHEY and CDR2 as SMNVEV (reference sequence). CDR3 DNA: TGTGCCAGCTCCGTCAGGGGCCTGCAGTTCTTC. Encoded protein: CASSVRGLQFF.

This clonotype appeared a few times. This chain uses TRBV9 with TRBJ2-5; no clear D. The CDR3 contains 14 residues. Germline CDR1 SGDLS, CDR2 YYNGEE. V dropped 0 bases and J dropped 0 bases, with 6 bases sitting between them. The CDR3 is CASSVGVDQETQYF. The CDR3 region has the DNA TGTGCCAGCAGCGTAGGGGTAGACCAAGAGACCCAGTACTTC. Full variable domain (outside the CDR3, taken from reference TRBV9 and TRBJ2-5): DSGVTQTPKHLITATGQRVTLRCSPRSGDLSVYWYQQSLDQGLQFLIQYYNGEERAKGNILERFSAQQFPDLHSELNLSSLELGDSALYFCASSVGVDQETQYFGPGTRLLVL.

This chain joins TRBV6-2 or TRBV6-3 and TRBJ1-5; 8 bases map to TRBD1. This CDR3 region has 14 residues. Losses at the gene ends were 5 bases for V and 9 bases for J; bases not matched to a gene: 9. CDR1 MNHEY and CDR2 SVGEGT come from the germline V gene. CDR3 residues: CASSLVRGHSPQHF. Here the CDR3 DNA reads TGTGCCAGCAGTCTTGTCAGGGGGCATTCGCCCCAGCATTTT.

This clonotype was recorded a few times. This rearrangement joins TRBV20-1 to TRBJ2-1; D uncertain. CDR1 and CDR2 from the germline V gene are DFQATT and SNEGSKA (reference sequence). The ends were cut back, 0 bases at V and 8 bases at J, with 17 bases in the middle. The CDR3 sequence is 15 residues long. CDR3 DNA: TGCAGTGCTAGAGAGTGGTCGGCTAGGAAGGATGAGCAGTTCTTC. Residues: CSAREWSARKDEQFF.

This clonotype was observed a handful of times. The genes are TRBV6-5 and TRBJ2-5, with 7 bases aligning to TRBD1. The CDR3 runs 16 residues. CDR1 and CDR2 from the germline V gene are MNHEY and SVGAGI. After removal of 8 bases from V and 5 bases from J, the junction contained 17 bases not matched to a gene. This CDR3 reads CASSARVTGVRETQYF. In nucleotides, the CDR3 is TGTGCCAGCTCGGCCCGGGTTACAGGGGTCCGGGAGACCCAGTACTTC.

The V gene is TRBV20-1, the J gene TRBJ1-5; D gene ambiguous. Germline V lookup: CDR1 DFQATT, CDR2 SNEGSKA (reference sequence). V lost 0 bases and J 7 bases, leaving 13 bases between the germline ends. This CDR3 has 14 amino acids. Here the CDR3 DNA reads TGCAGTGCTAGAGATCGAGCGGGCGGGCAGCCCCAGCATTTT. Amino acid sequence: CSARDRAGGQPQHF.

This clonotype was detected only a few times. V is TRBV20-1 and J is TRBJ2-7, with D possibly matching TRBD1 (6 bases). V lost 0 bases and J lost 3, with 12 bases in between. This CDR3 spans 14 amino acids. Germline CDR1 is DFQATT and CDR2 is SNEGSKA (reference sequence). CDR3 nucleotides: TGCAGTGCTAGAGATCCGCAGGGGCACTACGAGCAGTACTTC. Translated: CSARDPQGHYEQYF.

This clonotype was detected many times. The CDR3 DNA reads as TGCAGTGCTAGAGGGGACAGGGGGTTCTCCTACGAGCAGTACTTC. Its translation: CSARGDRGFSYEQYF. The V call is TRBV20-1, the J call TRBJ2-7; TRBD1 aligns across 11 bases. The CDR3 contains 15 residues. Trimming at V came to 1 base and at J to 0 bases, leaving 2 bases not matched to a gene. Germline CDR1 DFQATT, CDR2 SNEGSKA (reference sequence).

This clonotype showed up just a few times. The V and J genes are TRBV18 and TRBJ2-3; D not resolved. CDR1 is KGHSH, CDR2 LQKENI, per germline. The CDR3 spans 14 residues. V was shortened by 1 base and J by 6 bases, with 11 bases between the two germline ends. The CDR3 bases are TGTGCCAGCTCACCACTTGATCAGATGGATACGCAGTATTTT. Translation gives CASSPLDQMDTQYF.

This clonotype was observed at least ten times. The CDR3 DNA sequence: TGTGCCATCAGTGAGGTTCGGTCTCCTACCGAGCAGTACTTC. Translation gives CAISEVRSPTEQYF. The genes are TRBV10-3 and TRBJ2-7; D is uncertain. The length of the CDR3 is 14 residues. Germline CDR1 ENHRY, CDR2 SYGVKD. Between the trimmed V and J ends, which lost 2 bases and 6 bases, there was a span of 14 bases.

This clonotype has just a few counts. J is TRBJ2-7 and V is TRBV6-2 or TRBV6-3; 7 bases align to TRBD1. Germline V gene sequence: CDR1 MNHEY, CDR2 SVGEGT. This CDR3 has 11 amino acids. V gave up 2 bases and J gave up 11 bases; unmatched junction bases: 3. CDR3 nucleotides: TGTGCCAGCAGTTACGGACAGGAAGAGTACTTC. Protein product: CASSYGQEEYF.

The V call is TRBV9, the J call TRBJ1-1; no reliable D call. The germline CDR1 and CDR2 sequences are SGDLS and YYNGEE. CDR3 length: 14 residues. V gave up 0 bases and J gave up 5 bases, with 11 bases separating them. In DNA form, the CDR3 reads TGTGCCAGCAGCGTAGAGGGCGTGCAAACTGAAGCTTTCTTT. Translated, it gives CASSVEGVQTEAFF.